The 9 T cell receptor beta chains below were found in one sample sequenced in a study of OX40 agonist ivuxolimab in advanced cancers. Sequenced by immunoSEQ multiplex PCR; TCRdb stores in-frame clones only, minus some. The sample includes about 93,000 clones, about 88% of them seen just once. The source was CD4+ or CD8+ T cells sorted from blood, collected in a trial of the OX40 agonist ivuxolimab. The receptors derive from an adult with an advanced solid tumor such as melanoma, head and neck, liver or kidney cancer.

The chain joins TRBV27 to TRBJ2-3, with 7 positions matching TRBD2. Germline V gene data show CDR1 as MNHEY and CDR2 as SMNVEV (reference sequence). This CDR3 is 15 amino acids long. V lost 1 base, J lost 1 base, and 2 bases stayed unmatched. The CDR3 protein is CASSLFAGGTDTQYF. The CDR3 DNA reads TGTGCCAGCAGTTTATTTGCGGGGGGCACAGATACGCAGTATTTT.

The gene calls are TRBV7-9 and TRBJ2-7; D is unresolved. Trimming removed 4 bases at V and 2 bases at J, with 24 bases between. Per germline, CDR1 SEHNR and CDR2 FQNEAQ (reference sequence). The CDR3 totals 18 residues. The CDR3 is CASSSPRPGVTTAYEQYF. CDR3 bases: TGTGCCAGCAGCTCCCCCCGTCCTGGGGTCACGACGGCCTACGAGCAGTACTTC.

The chain carries TRBV28 and TRBJ1-2, with TRBD1 identical over 10 bases. Losses at the gene ends were 8 bases for V and 4 bases for J; bases not matched to a gene: 7. The CDR3 spans 14 residues. The V gene's germline CDR1 is MDHEN and CDR2 SYDVKM. This CDR3 is CASDRGLGGYGYTF. The CDR3 DNA follows: TGTGCCAGCGACAGGGGGCTGGGCGGCTATGGCTACACCTTC.

The chain links TRBV30 to TRBJ2-2; 8 bases agree with TRBD1. Germline V lookup: CDR1 GTSNPN, CDR2 SVGIG (reference sequence). V dropped 3 bases and J dropped 7; count of bases not matched to a gene: 4. The CDR3 totals 13 residues. Here the CDR3 DNA reads TGTGCCTGGAGCGACAGGGGTATCGGGGAGCTGTTTTTT. Translating gives CAWSDRGIGELFF.

This chain uses TRBV6-5 with TRBJ1-2; perhaps TRBD1 as D (6 bases). Germline CDR1 reads MNHEY; CDR2 reads SVGAGI. This CDR3 has 12 amino acids. The V gene lost 10 bases and the J gene lost 3 bases, with 12 bases spanning the gap. CDR3 sequence reads: CATNRADYGYTF. The CDR3 DNA sequence: TGTGCCACAAACAGGGCAGACTATGGCTACACCTTC.

V is TRBV19 and J is TRBJ1-2; 7 bases map to TRBD1. There are 13 residues in the CDR3. Trimming took 10 bases from V and 5 from J; bases not matched to a gene: 10. Germline loops: CDR1 LNHDA, CDR2 SQIVND (reference sequence). CDR3 sequence reads: CATSPGQSYGYTF. The DNA for the CDR3 is TGTGCCACAAGTCCGGGACAGTCTTATGGCTACACCTTC.

In this sample, this clone turned up once. V is TRBV28 and J is TRBJ1-5, with 7 bases matching TRBD1. The V gene's germline CDR1 is MDHEN and CDR2 SYDVKM. This CDR3 spans 15 amino acids. Trimming removed 5 bases from V and 4 bases from J; junction bases left unmatched: 8. The CDR3 nucleotides read TGTGCCAGCAGTCCCAAACAGGGGTGGAATCAGCCCCAGCATTTT. It encodes CASSPKQGWNQPQHF.

V usage is TRBV6-5 and J usage is TRBJ1-5, with TRBD1 matching 7 bases. The CDR3 is made up of 16 amino acids. V trimming: 0 bases; J trimming: 1 base; junction bases outside the gene matches: 3. Per germline, CDR1 MNHEY and CDR2 SVGAGI. The CDR3 sequence: CASSYSLTGSNQPQHF. The CDR3 bases are TGTGCCAGCAGTTACTCGTTGACAGGGAGCAATCAGCCCCAGCATTTT.

The chain is built from TRBV19 and TRBJ2-5; possible D gene TRBD2, 5 bases. The CDR3 is 14 residues long. The ends were cut back, 0 bases at V and 5 bases at J, with 10 bases in the middle. In germline, CDR1 is LNHDA, CDR2 SQIVND (reference sequence). The CDR3 region is CASSIEKGAETQYF. The CDR3 DNA follows: TGTGCCAGTAGTATAGAGAAGGGAGCGGAGACCCAGTACTTC.